These T cell receptor beta chains were read from a single sample in a study of vaccination and CD4 T cells after COVID-19. These receptors have no known antigen. TCRdb called the PCR reads again in MiXCR, with one record for every CDR3 protein. The table includes approximately 12,000 distinct CDR3 sequences, 61% detected once. Sequenced: CD4+ T cells from blood, cultured in vitro. The receptors derive from a human donor who had recovered from COVID-19. CDR3s include the opening cysteine and the closing phenylalanine or tryptophan. D genes are given only for firm matches. The size entry is marked missing in some rows and otherwise reads once, few, many or a size class.

CDR3nt | CDR3aa | v_gene | d_gene | abundance | j_gene
TGTGCCAGCAGCTTAGGGACAGGGGAGAATCAGCCCCAGCATTTT | CASSLGTGENQPQHF | TRBV5-4 | TRBD1 | - | TRBJ1-5
TGTGCCAGCAGCTTACCCCCGCGGACAGGGTCCTATGGCTACACCTTC | CASSLPPRTGSYGYTF | TRBV5-4 | TRBD1 | - | TRBJ1-2
TGCGCCAGCAGCCAAGGGAGAAGGACTGGCACAGATACGCAGTATTTT | CASSQGRRTGTDTQYF | TRBV4-1 | - | - | TRBJ2-3
TGTGCCAGCAGTCCCGCCAGGATATATAGCAATCAGCCCCAGCATTTT | CASSPARIYSNQPQHF | TRBV6-1 | - | - | TRBJ1-5
TGTGCCAGCAGTTTCTCCAAGGGACAGGGGTCCGAGCAGTACTTC | CASSFSKGQGSEQYF | TRBV28 | TRBD1 | once | TRBJ2-7
TGCGCCAGCGAGTTAATCGGCAGGATTCACGCTGGGGCCAACGTCCTGACTTTC | CASELIGRIHAGANVLTF | TRBV10-1 | - | - | TRBJ2-6
TGTGCCAGCAGTTACGGTCTTCTAGGGCAGCCTAGCAATCAGCCCCAGCATTTT | CASSYGLLGQPSNQPQHF | TRBV6-2/TRBV6-3 | - | - | TRBJ1-5
TGTGCCAGCAGCTCCAGGGCGAGCTACGAGCAGTACTTC | CASSSRASYEQYF | TRBV5-1 | - | - | TRBJ2-7
TGCAGTGCTAGTCCGGGGACAGGGTCTAATGAAAAACTGTTTTTT | CSASPGTGSNEKLFF | TRBV20-1 | TRBD1 | - | TRBJ1-4
TGTGCCAGCGGGACGCCCTACGAGCAGTACTTC | CASGTPYEQYF | TRBV6-1 | - | - | TRBJ2-7
TGTGCCAGCAGCTCGACAGGGAATAGCAATCAGCCCCAGCATTTT | CASSSTGNSNQPQHF | TRBV7-2 | TRBD1 | - | TRBJ1-5
TGCGGGGTCCCGGGACAGGGGGCTACGTCACCCCTCCACTTT | CGVPGQGATSPLHF | TRBV20-1 | TRBD1 | - | TRBJ1-6
TGTGCCACAAGCCATTCCACCGGGGAGCTGTTTTTT | CATSHSTGELFF | TRBV24-1 | - | - | TRBJ2-2
TGCAGTGCTAAGACAGGGCTGGATAATTCACCCCTCCACTTT | CSAKTGLDNSPLHF | TRBV20-1 | TRBD1 | - | TRBJ1-6
TGTGCCAGCAGCTTAGCGGGCCGGAGGAACTATGGCTACACCTTC | CASSLAGRRNYGYTF | TRBV7-8 | - | - | TRBJ1-2
TGTGCCAGCAAGACAGGGATTTCACCCCTCCACTTT | CASKTGISPLHF | TRBV27 | TRBD1 | - | TRBJ1-6
TGTGCCTGGACAATCCCGGGACAGTTAATCCAAGAGACCCAGTACTTC | CAWTIPGQLIQETQYF | TRBV30 | TRBD1 | - | TRBJ2-5
TGCAGTGCGTTACTAGCCGGAAACGTTTTAGATACGCAGTATTTT | CSALLAGNVLDTQYF | TRBV20-1 | - | - | TRBJ2-3
TGCAGTGCTCCCAACACGCCGGGACGGGGGGAGGATGGCTACACCTTC | CSAPNTPGRGEDGYTF | TRBV20-1 | - | - | TRBJ1-2
TGTGCCAGCAGCTTAGCGCCAGGGGATTCGTCCTATGGCTACACCTTC | CASSLAPGDSSYGYTF | TRBV7-2 | - | - | TRBJ1-2
TGTGCCAGCAGTTTTAGGGACAGAGTGAACACCGGGGAGCTGTTTTTT | CASSFRDRVNTGELFF | TRBV27 | TRBD1 | - | TRBJ2-2
TGTGCCGGGAGGCAGGGCATATCCTCTGGAAACACCATATATTTT | CAGRQGISSGNTIYF | TRBV6-1 | - | - | TRBJ1-3
TGTGCCAGGGACAGGCAAGAGACCCAGTACTTC | CARDRQETQYF | TRBV27 | TRBD1 | - | TRBJ2-5
TGTGCCAGCAGTTTATCTAGCGGGGGTTACGAGCAGTACTTC | CASSLSSGGYEQYF | TRBV12-3/TRBV12-4 | TRBD2 | - | TRBJ2-7
TGTGCCAGCGGGTTAGGGCGGAGCTACGAGCAGTACTTC | CASGLGRSYEQYF | TRBV28 | - | - | TRBJ2-7
TGTGCCACCAGCAGAGATCGGGGAGGCGATGAGCAGTTCTTC | CATSRDRGGDEQFF | TRBV15 | - | - | TRBJ2-1
TGCAGCGTCGCGGGACAGGGGTATGAAAAACTGTTTTTT | CSVAGQGYEKLFF | TRBV29-1 | TRBD1 | few | TRBJ1-4
TGCAGTGCCGTCGGTCGGGTTCACGGCAATCAGCCCCAGCATTTT | CSAVGRVHGNQPQHF | TRBV20-1 | - | - | TRBJ1-5
TGTGCCAGCAGTTACTACGGGACCCCAGGGTACGAGCAGTACTTC | CASSYYGTPGYEQYF | TRBV6-5 | - | - | TRBJ2-7
TGCGCCAGCAGCCCTCGTCCCGGGACAGGTTACGAGCAGTACTTC | CASSPRPGTGYEQYF | TRBV4-1 | TRBD1 | - | TRBJ2-7
TGTGCCAGCAGTTCTCGGACAGGGAGGACTCAGCCCCAGCATTTT | CASSSRTGRTQPQHF | TRBV6-5 | TRBD1 | - | TRBJ1-5
TGCAGTGCTCCCGGGCAGACAGACTATGGCTACACCTTC | CSAPGQTDYGYTF | TRBV20-1 | - | few | TRBJ1-2
TGTGCCAGCTCACCCGGACAGGACTATGGCTACACCTTC | CASSPGQDYGYTF | TRBV18 | TRBD1 | few | TRBJ1-2
TGCGCCAGCAGCCAAGATTATAGCGGGGGGTTCAATGAGCAGTTCTTC | CASSQDYSGGFNEQFF | TRBV4-1 | TRBD2 | - | TRBJ2-1
TGCGCCAGCAGCCTTAGGACTAGCGTTACCTACGAGCAGTACTTC | CASSLRTSVTYEQYF | TRBV4-3 | TRBD2 | - | TRBJ2-7
TGTGCCAGCAGCTTAGTTGGAGTAGGGATCTACGAGCAGTACTTC | CASSLVGVGIYEQYF | TRBV11-1 | - | - | TRBJ2-7
TGTGCCAGCAGTTCTGCGGGCACAGATACGCAGTATTTT | CASSSAGTDTQYF | TRBV27 | - | - | TRBJ2-3
TGCAGTGCTAGACATAAGGGGAACACTGAAGCTTTCTTT | CSARHKGNTEAFF | TRBV20-1 | - | few | TRBJ1-1
TGCAGTGCTAGAGATCGTGTTAGCGGGAGTTACAATGAGCAGTTCTTC | CSARDRVSGSYNEQFF | TRBV20-1 | TRBD2 | - | TRBJ2-1
TGTGCCAGCAGTTCCCAGGGGGTTGGGTATGGCTACACCTTC | CASSSQGVGYGYTF | TRBV6-5 | TRBD1 | few | TRBJ1-2
TGTGCCAGCAGGCCTTCCCCCGGGTATGTGGACGAGCAGTACTTC | CASRPSPGYVDEQYF | TRBV2 | - | - | TRBJ2-7
TGTGCCACCAGCAGGGAAGACTATGGCTACACCTTC | CATSREDYGYTF | TRBV15 | - | few | TRBJ1-2
TGTGCCAGCAGGGGGCTCGCGTATGGCTACACCTTC | CASRGLAYGYTF | TRBV3-1 | - | - | TRBJ1-2
TGTGCCAGCAGTGGGCAGGGGCCCTACGAGCAGTACTTC | CASSGQGPYEQYF | TRBV2 | - | few | TRBJ2-7
TGTGCCAGCAGCCAACCGGCTGGGCGCGGGTCGAGGAGGGCTAACTATGGCTACACCTTC | CASSQPAGRGSRRANYGYTF | TRBV7-8 | - | few | TRBJ1-2
TGTGCCAGCAAGGCGGAGACATCGAACACCGGGGAGCTGTTTTTT | CASKAETSNTGELFF | TRBV2 | - | - | TRBJ2-2
TGTGCCAGCAGCGCCCCCGGCGCCTCAGAGCAGTTCTTC | CASSAPGASEQFF | TRBV6-4 | - | - | TRBJ2-1
TGCAGTGCTCACAGGGGGAGCAATCAGCCCCAGCATTTT | CSAHRGSNQPQHF | TRBV20-1 | TRBD1 | - | TRBJ1-5
TGTGCCAGCAGCGGGTCCGGGGGCCTAGGGCCCCAGCATTTT | CASSGSGGLGPQHF | TRBV12-3/TRBV12-4 | - | few | TRBJ1-5
TGTGCCAGCAGTGAAGCAATAGGGGTTGGGGGCACAGATACGCAGTATTTT | CASSEAIGVGGTDTQYF | TRBV6-1 | - | - | TRBJ2-3
TGTGCCAGCAGCCTATCCAGAGGGACAGCTTATGGCTACACCTTC | CASSLSRGTAYGYTF | TRBV7-9 | TRBD1 | - | TRBJ1-2
TGTGCCAGCAGTTACGGAGGGTACATTGGGCCCCAGCATTTT | CASSYGGYIGPQHF | TRBV6-2/TRBV6-3 | - | - | TRBJ1-5
TGTGCCAGCAGTTACGGAGGGGGCTACAGGGCTAACACCGGGGAGCTGTTTTTT | CASSYGGGYRANTGELFF | TRBV6-5 | - | - | TRBJ2-2
TGTGCCAGCAGCCGCCGGGACAGGGGATTTAGGGGCACCGGGGAGCTGTTTTTT | CASSRRDRGFRGTGELFF | TRBV4-2 | TRBD1 | few | TRBJ2-2
TGCAGTGCTAGTGAATCTAGCGGCAAGAGGGAGACCCAGTACTTC | CSASESSGKRETQYF | TRBV20-1 | TRBD2 | - | TRBJ2-5